This entry is about one T cell receptor (beta chain). This entry is derived from a study of human T cells and chemical hapten exposure. The time point denotes: patch test 3, about 24 weeks after DPC sensitization. The treatment denotes: therapeutic diphenylcyclopropenone sensitization with weekly scalp DPC. From the RACE reads, TCRdb called clonotypes with MiXCR, one entry per CDR3 protein. The table lists 99,000 or so distinct CDR3 sequences, 30% to 35% of them singletons. The J segment lost 5 bases and the V segment lost 3 bases, leaving 12 bases of the junction unmatched. The CDR3 loop spans 17 amino acids. Germline V CDR1 and CDR2: SGHTA, FQGNSA.

V and J are TRBV7-2 and TRBJ2-3, with 9 bases that match TRBD2. The input for sequencing was whole blood, taken in connection with sensitization to the hapten diphenylcyclopropenone (DPC). The TCR sequence derives from a man aged 40-49 years with alopecia areata. Some clones in this sample may be carry-over from other donors' samples. This CDR3 is CASSFYRASGIKDTQYF. CDR3 coding DNA: TGTGCCAGCAGCTTCTATAGGGCTAGCGGGATTAAAGATACGCAGTATTTT.